Below are 4 T cell receptor beta chains sequenced from a single sample in a study of T cell repertoires in cytomegalovirus infection. TCRdb itself ran the reads through MiXCR, one entry per CDR3 protein. Here the sample spans about 360,000 distinct CDR3 sequences, 15% to 20% being singletons. Sequences were obtained from PBMCs. These receptors originate from a human donor in good health (CMV status not recorded). Some clones in this sample may be carry-over from other donors' samples.

The chain joins TRBV20-1 to TRBJ1-1; D uncertain. CDR1 is DFQATT, CDR2 SNEGSKA, per germline (reference sequence). The CDR3 runs to 12 residues. V was shortened by 5 bases and J by 4 bases, with 11 bases between the two germline ends. CDR3 amino acids: CSADRAGTEAFF. CDR3 coding DNA: TGCAGTGCTGATCGGGCCGGCACTGAAGCTTTCTTT.

This clonotype has at least ten counts. The V call is TRBV7-2, the J call TRBJ1-3; the match to TRBD1 covers 7 bases. Trimming removed 5 bases from V and 2 bases from J; junction bases left unmatched: 6. This CDR3 region has 15 residues. Looked up from germline, CDR1 is SGHTA and CDR2 is FQGNSA. CDR3 bases: TGTGCCAGCAGCACGATTCAGGGGGCTGGAAACACCATATATTTT. Residues: CASSTIQGAGNTIYF.

In its sample, this clonotype was seen many times. The V and J genes are TRBV24-1 and TRBJ2-7; TRBD1 agrees at 8 bases. This CDR3 spans 13 amino acids. Germline assignment: CDR1 KGHDR and CDR2 SFDVKD. V lost 4 bases, J lost 5 bases, and 3 bases stayed unmatched. CDR3 protein: CATSDLTGDEQYF. The CDR3, as DNA: TGTGCCACCAGTGACCTGACAGGGGACGAGCAGTACTTC.

The chain joins TRBV7-9 to TRBJ2-1; 7 bases align to TRBD1. This CDR3 is built from 15 residues. J lost 8 bases, V lost 6 bases, and 13 bases had no gene match. Germline-derived CDR1 and CDR2 are SEHNR and FQNEAQ (reference sequence). The CDR3 spells CASRGPGETGHEQFF. CDR3 coding DNA: TGTGCCAGCAGGGGCCCGGGCGAGACAGGGCATGAGCAGTTCTTC.